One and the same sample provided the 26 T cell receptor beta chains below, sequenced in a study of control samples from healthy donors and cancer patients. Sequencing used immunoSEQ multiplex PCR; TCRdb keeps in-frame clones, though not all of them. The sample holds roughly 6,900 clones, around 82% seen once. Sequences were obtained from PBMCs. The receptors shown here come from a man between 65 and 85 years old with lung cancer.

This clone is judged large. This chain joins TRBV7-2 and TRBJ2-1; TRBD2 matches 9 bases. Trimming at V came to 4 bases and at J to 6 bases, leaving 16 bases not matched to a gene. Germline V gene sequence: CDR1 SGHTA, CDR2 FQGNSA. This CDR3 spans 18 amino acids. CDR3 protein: CASSSHPGGRAIGNEQFF. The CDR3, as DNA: TGTGCCAGCAGCTCCCACCCTGGCGGGAGGGCCATCGGCAATGAGCAGTTCTTC.

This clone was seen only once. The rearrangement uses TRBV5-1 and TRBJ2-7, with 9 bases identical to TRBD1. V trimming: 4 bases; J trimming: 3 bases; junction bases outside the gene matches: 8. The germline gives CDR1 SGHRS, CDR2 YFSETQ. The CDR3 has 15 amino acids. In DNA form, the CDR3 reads TGCGCCAGCAGCCAGGGACAGGGTGTTCTCTACGAGCAGTACTTC. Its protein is CASSQGQGVLYEQYF.

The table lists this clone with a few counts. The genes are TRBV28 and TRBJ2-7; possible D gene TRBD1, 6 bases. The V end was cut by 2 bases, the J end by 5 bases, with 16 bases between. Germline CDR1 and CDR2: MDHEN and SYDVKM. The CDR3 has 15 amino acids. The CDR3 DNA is TGTGCCAGCAGTTTAAAGCAGGGGTCGTACCACGAGCAGTACTTC. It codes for CASSLKQGSYHEQYF.

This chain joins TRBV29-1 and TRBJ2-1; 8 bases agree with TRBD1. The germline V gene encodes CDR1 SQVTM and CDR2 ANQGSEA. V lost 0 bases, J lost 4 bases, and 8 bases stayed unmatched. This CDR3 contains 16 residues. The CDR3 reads CSVEDPRTGKYNEQFF. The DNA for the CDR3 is TGCAGCGTTGAAGATCCCAGGACAGGGAAGTACAATGAGCAGTTCTTC.

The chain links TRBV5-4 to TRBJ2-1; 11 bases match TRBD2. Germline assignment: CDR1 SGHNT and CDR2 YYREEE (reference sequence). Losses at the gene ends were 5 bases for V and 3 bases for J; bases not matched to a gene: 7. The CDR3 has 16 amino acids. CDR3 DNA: TGTGCCAGCAGGTACGCTCTAGCGGGAGGCTACAATGAGCAGTTCTTC. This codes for CASRYALAGGYNEQFF.

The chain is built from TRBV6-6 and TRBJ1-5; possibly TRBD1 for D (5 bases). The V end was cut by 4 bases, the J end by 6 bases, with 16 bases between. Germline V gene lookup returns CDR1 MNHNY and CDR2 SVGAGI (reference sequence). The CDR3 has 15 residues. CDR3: CASSSSMGGGQPQHF. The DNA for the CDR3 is TGTGCCAGCAGTTCGAGTATGGGGGGAGGTCAGCCCCAGCATTTT.

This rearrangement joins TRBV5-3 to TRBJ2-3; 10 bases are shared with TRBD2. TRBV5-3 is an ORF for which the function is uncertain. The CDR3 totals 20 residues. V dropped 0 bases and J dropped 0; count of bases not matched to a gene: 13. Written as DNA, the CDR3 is TGTGCCAGAAGCTTGGTCTCACTAGCGGGACTACCACCTAGCACAGATACGCAGTATTTT. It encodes CARSLVSLAGLPPSTDTQYF.

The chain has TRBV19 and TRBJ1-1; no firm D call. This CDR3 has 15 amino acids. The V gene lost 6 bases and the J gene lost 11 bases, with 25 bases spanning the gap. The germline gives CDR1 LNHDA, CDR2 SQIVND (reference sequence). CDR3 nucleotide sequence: TGTGCCAGTAGCGCCCAACCTCCGGGAAACCCGGTGGCTTTCTTT. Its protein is CASSAQPPGNPVAFF.

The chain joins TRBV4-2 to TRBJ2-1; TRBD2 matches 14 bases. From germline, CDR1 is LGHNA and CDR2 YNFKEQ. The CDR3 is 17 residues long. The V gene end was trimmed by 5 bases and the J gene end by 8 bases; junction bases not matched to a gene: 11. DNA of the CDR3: TGTGCCAGCAGCTTAATCCCCGGGACTAGCGGGAGCGATGAGCAGTTCTTC. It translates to CASSLIPGTSGSDEQFF.

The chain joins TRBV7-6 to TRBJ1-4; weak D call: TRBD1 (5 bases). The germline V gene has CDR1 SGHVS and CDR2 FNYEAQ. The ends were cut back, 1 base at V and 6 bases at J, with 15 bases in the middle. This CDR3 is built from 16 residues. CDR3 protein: CASSLGFAGIDEKLFF. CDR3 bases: TGTGCCAGCAGCTTAGGCTTTGCAGGGATTGATGAAAAACTGTTTTTT.

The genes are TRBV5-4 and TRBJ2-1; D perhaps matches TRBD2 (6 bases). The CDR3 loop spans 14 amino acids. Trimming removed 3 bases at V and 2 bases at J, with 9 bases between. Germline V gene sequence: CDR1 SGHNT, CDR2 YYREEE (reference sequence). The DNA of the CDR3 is TGTGCCAGCAGCTCCCGGGGGACCTACAATGAGCAGTTCTTC. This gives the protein CASSSRGTYNEQFF.

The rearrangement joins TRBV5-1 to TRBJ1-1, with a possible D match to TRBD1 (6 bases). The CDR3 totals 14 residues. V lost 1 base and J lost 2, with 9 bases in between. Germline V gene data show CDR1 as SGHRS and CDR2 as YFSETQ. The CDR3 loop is CASSLRTANTEAFF. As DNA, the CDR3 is TGCGCCAGCAGCTTGCGGACAGCCAACACTGAAGCTTTCTTT.

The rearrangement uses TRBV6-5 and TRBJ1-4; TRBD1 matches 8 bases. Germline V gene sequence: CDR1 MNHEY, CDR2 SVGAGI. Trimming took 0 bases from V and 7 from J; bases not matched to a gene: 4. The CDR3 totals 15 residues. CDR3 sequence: CASSYSTGAGEKLFF. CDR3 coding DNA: TGTGCCAGCAGTTACTCGACAGGGGCCGGTGAAAAACTGTTTTTT.

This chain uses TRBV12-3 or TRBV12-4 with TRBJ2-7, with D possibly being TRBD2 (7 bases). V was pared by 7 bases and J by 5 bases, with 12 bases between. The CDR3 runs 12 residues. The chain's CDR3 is CASTRGGDEQYF. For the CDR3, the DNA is TGTGCCAGCACCAGAGGGGGGGACGAGCAGTACTTC.

The DNA of the CDR3 is TGTGCCAGCAGCATCGGGACTAGCTCCTACAATGAGCAGTTCTTC. It codes for CASSIGTSSYNEQFF. The chain recombines TRBV7-8 with TRBJ2-1; the match to TRBD2 covers 8 bases. The J segment lost 0 bases and the V segment lost 5 bases, leaving 3 bases of the junction unmatched. The CDR3 sequence is 15 residues long. From germline, CDR1 is SGHVS and CDR2 FQNEAQ.

The CDR3 here is CASSQAGFSLLGTEAFF. CDR3 sequence (DNA): TGTGCCAGCAGCCAAGCAGGCTTCAGCCTCTTGGGGACTGAAGCTTTCTTT. This chain links TRBV3-1 (or the pseudogene TRBV3-2) with TRBJ1-1; no firm D call. Germline V gives CDR1 LGHDT, CDR2 YNNKEL (reference sequence). This CDR3 has 17 amino acids. The ends were cut back, 1 base at V and 5 bases at J, with 20 bases in the middle.

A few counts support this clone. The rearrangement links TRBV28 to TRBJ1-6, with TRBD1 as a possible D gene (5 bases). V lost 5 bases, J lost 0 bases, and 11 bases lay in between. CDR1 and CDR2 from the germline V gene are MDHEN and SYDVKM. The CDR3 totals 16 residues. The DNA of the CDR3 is TGTGCCAGCAGTCCCCCTGACAGCTCCTATAATTCACCCCTCCACTTT. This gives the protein CASSPPDSSYNSPLHF.

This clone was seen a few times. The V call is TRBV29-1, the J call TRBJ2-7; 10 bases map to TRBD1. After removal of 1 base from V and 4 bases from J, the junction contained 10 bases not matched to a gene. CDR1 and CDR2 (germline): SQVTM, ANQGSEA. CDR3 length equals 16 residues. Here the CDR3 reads CSVEAVGDRGRYEQYF. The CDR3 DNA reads TGCAGCGTTGAAGCGGTGGGGGACAGGGGTCGGTACGAGCAGTACTTC.

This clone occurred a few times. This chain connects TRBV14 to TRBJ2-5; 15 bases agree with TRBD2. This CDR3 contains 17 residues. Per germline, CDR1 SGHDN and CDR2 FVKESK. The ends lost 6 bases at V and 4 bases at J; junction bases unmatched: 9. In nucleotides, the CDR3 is TGTGCCAGCAGTCCGCGGACTAGCGGGAGGGGGCTAGAGACCCAGTACTTC. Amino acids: CASSPRTSGRGLETQYF.

The CDR3 loop reads CASSYSTETQYF. The CDR3 DNA sequence: TGTGCCAGCAGTTACTCGACGGAGACCCAGTACTTC. The chain joins TRBV6-2 or TRBV6-3 to TRBJ2-5; D uncertain. The germline gives CDR1 MNHEY, CDR2 SVGEGT. The V end lost 0 bases, the J end lost 5 bases, and 4 bases lay between the germline ends. This CDR3 contains 12 residues.

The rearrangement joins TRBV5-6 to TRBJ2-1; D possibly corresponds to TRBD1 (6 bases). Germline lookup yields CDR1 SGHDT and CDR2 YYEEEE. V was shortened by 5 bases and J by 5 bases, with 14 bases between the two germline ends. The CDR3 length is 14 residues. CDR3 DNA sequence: TGTGCCAGCAGTCCACAGGGTTTCAACAATGAGCAGTTCTTC. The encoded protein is CASSPQGFNNEQFF.

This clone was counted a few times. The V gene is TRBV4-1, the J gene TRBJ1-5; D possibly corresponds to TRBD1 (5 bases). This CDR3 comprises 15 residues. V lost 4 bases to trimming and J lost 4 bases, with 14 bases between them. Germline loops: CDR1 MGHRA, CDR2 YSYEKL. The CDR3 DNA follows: TGCGCCAGCAGCCTCCGGGACGGCTCAAATCAGCCCCAGCATTTT. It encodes CASSLRDGSNQPQHF.

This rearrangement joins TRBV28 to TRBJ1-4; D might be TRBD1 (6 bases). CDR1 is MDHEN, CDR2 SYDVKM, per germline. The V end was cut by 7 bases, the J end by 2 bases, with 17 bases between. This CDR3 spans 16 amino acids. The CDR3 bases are TGTGCCAGCATTTCTGTAGGGGGGAGGACTAATGAAAAACTGTTTTTT. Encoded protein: CASISVGGRTNEKLFF.

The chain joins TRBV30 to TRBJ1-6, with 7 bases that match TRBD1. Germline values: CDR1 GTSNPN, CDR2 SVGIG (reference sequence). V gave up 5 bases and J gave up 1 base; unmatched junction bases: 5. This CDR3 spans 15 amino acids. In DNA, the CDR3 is TGTGCCTGGGGTCCAGGGGGTTCCTATAATTCACCCCTCCACTTT. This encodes CAWGPGGSYNSPLHF. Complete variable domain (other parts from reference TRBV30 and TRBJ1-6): SQTIHQWPATLVQPVGSPLSLECTVEGTSNPNLYWYRQAAGRGLQLLFYSVGIGQISSEVPQNLSASRPQDRQFILSSKKLLLSDSGFYLCAWGPGGSYNSPLHFGNGTRLTVT.

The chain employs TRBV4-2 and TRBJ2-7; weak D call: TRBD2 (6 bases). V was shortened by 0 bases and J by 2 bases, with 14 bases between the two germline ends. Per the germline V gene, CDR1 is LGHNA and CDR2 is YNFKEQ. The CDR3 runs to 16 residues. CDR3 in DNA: TGTGCCAGCAGCCAAGAGGAGGGCGTATTACCCTACGAGCAGTACTTC. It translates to CASSQEEGVLPYEQYF.

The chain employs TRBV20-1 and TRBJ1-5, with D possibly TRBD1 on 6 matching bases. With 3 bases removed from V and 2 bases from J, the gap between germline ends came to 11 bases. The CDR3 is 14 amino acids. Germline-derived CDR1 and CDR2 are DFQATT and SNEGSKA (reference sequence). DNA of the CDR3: TGCAGTGCTAGTCAGGGGACGGGCAATCAGCCCCAGCATTTT. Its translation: CSASQGTGNQPQHF.